Here is one T cell receptor beta chain with its context. Sequenced by immunoSEQ multiplex PCR; TCRdb stores in-frame clones only, minus some. The sample lists some 240,000 clones, approximately 90% occurring once. Those enrolled in Seattle joined during active infection and were followed longitudinally afterward. CDR1 is SQVTM, CDR2 ANQGSEA, per germline. Trimming took 4 bases from V and 2 from J, leaving 15 bases between them. The CDR3 runs 15 residues. The source of the sample is a study of blood T cell repertoires in COVID-19. The clonotype was recovered from a man aged 60-69 years with COVID-19, enrolled during active disease. The sequenced sample was peripheral blood. The rearrangement uses TRBV29-1 and TRBJ1-5; TRBD1 is a possible D gene (5 bases). This chain's CDR3 is CSVGVGGAGNQPQHF. CDR3 DNA: TGCAGCGTTGGCGTTGGAGGGGCCGGCAATCAGCCCCAGCATTTT.